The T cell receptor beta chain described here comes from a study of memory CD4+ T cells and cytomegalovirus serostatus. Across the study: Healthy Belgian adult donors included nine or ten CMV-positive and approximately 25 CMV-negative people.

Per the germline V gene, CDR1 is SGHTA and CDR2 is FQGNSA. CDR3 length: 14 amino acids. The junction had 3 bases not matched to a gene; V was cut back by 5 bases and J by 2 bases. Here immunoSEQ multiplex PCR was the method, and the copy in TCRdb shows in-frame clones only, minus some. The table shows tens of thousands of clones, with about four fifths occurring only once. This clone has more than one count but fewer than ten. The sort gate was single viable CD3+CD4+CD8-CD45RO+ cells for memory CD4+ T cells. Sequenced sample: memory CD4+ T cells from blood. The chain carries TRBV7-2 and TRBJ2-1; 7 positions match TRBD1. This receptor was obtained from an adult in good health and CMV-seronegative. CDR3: CASSRDRTYNEQFF. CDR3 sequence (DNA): TGTGCCAGCAGCCGGGACAGAACCTACAATGAGCAGTTCTTC.